This TCR beta chain was retrieved from a study of Graves' ophthalmopathy and Graves' hyperthyroidism. Turning to the study itself: Stable hyperthyroidism meant no ophthalmopathy within 18 months of follow-up.

There are 16 residues in the CDR3. V lost 6 bases and J lost 6, with 24 bases in between. A few counts support this clonotype. RNA transcripts provided the template for amplifying TCR beta CDR3 regions. RT-PCR in the first round used HTBI primers; a second-round multiplex PCR followed. TCRdb reprocessed the multiplex PCR reads via MiXCR and lists one record per CDR3 protein. The data hold around 1,000,000 distinct CDR3 sequences, with 35% to 40% observed a single time. V and J are TRBV12-3 or TRBV12-4 and TRBJ2-7; D possibly corresponds to TRBD2 (5 bases). This TCR came from an adult man with Graves' hyperthyroidism. The sequencing input was peripheral blood or thyroid tissue (not recorded which). This chain's CDR3 is CASSSYGGSKRGEQYF. The DNA of the CDR3 is TGTGCCAGCAGCTCTTACGGTGGATCGAAACGGGGCGAGCAGTACTTC.